Listed here are 9 T cell receptor beta chains from one sample, sequenced in a study of graft-versus-host responses after intestinal transplantation. Here immunoSEQ multiplex PCR was the method, and the copy in TCRdb shows in-frame clones only, minus some. Of 25,000 to 30,000 clones in the sample, about 92% were seen once. Here the sequenced sample was PBMCs, taken 18 days after transplant. These receptors were obtained from a human patient who received an intestinal transplant, so some T cells may come from the graft donor.

CDR3 in amino acids: CASVRDRGAKNIQYF. As DNA, the CDR3 is TGTGCCAGCGTCCGGGACAGGGGAGCCAAAAACATTCAGTACTTC. The rearrangement joins TRBV2 to TRBJ2-4; 10 bases fit TRBD1. The junction had 4 bases not matched to a gene; V was cut back by 8 bases and J by 0 bases. The germline V gene has CDR1 SNHLY and CDR2 FYNNEI. CDR3 length: 15 residues.

The chain has TRBV2 and TRBJ1-5, with D perhaps matching TRBD1 (6 bases). Germline lookup yields CDR1 SNHLY and CDR2 FYNNEI. V lost 3 bases and J 1 base, leaving 13 bases between the germline ends. This CDR3 spans 16 amino acids. CDR3 residues: CASSDSPGESNQPQHF. The CDR3 DNA reads TGTGCCAGCAGTGATTCGCCAGGGGAGAGCAATCAGCCCCAGCATTTT.

J is TRBJ2-7 and V is TRBV11-2; D gene uncertain. Per germline, CDR1 SGHAT and CDR2 FQNNGV. V was cut by 3 bases and J by 6 bases, with 6 bases left in between. This CDR3 contains 11 residues. CDR3 in DNA: TGTGCCAGCAGCTTTTCGGGCGAGCAGTACTTC. Protein product: CASSFSGEQYF.

The chain employs TRBV6-5 and TRBJ1-1, with a possible D match to TRBD1 (6 bases). CDR1 is MNHEY, CDR2 SVGAGI, per germline. The CDR3 runs to 14 residues. Trimming removed 6 bases at V and 2 bases at J, with 13 bases between. Written as DNA, the CDR3 is TGTGCCAGCAGGCTACAGGGACAAAACACTGAAGCTTTCTTT. Its translation: CASRLQGQNTEAFF.

This chain joins TRBV19 and TRBJ1-4, with D possibly TRBD1 on 5 matching bases. Deletions cut 6 bases from V and 2 bases from J, with 10 bases between. The CDR3 is made up of 14 amino acids. Germline values: CDR1 LNHDA, CDR2 SQIVND (reference sequence). The chain's CDR3 is CASSPRGTNEKLFF. The CDR3, as DNA: TGTGCCAGTAGCCCGCGGGGGACTAATGAAAAACTGTTTTTT.

V gene TRBV7-9 combines with J gene TRBJ2-6; either TRBD1 or TRBD2 may fit D (5 bases each). V shed 8 bases and J shed 2 bases, with 10 bases lying between them. Germline CDR1 SEHNR, CDR2 FQNEAQ (reference sequence). The length of the CDR3 is 14 residues. The CDR3 reads CASSGLAGANVLTF. In DNA, the CDR3 is TGTGCCAGCTCGGGGCTGGCTGGGGCCAACGTCCTGACTTTC.

This sequence joins TRBV11-2 and TRBJ2-7; the D is unclear. Trimming left V 1 base short and J 3 bases short, with 7 bases between. This CDR3 has 13 amino acids. The germline V gene encodes CDR1 SGHAT and CDR2 FQNNGV. Here the CDR3 DNA reads TGTGCCAGCAGCTTAGGACCGATCTACGAGCAGTACTTC. Residues: CASSLGPIYEQYF.

The chain links TRBV9 to TRBJ2-5; no firm D call. Trimming stripped 0 bases from V and 5 bases from J, with 8 bases between. There are 13 residues in the CDR3. CDR1 and CDR2 from the germline V gene are SGDLS and YYNGEE. In nucleotides, the CDR3 is TGTGCCAGCAGCGTAGACCCGGTGGAGACCCAGTACTTC. Protein: CASSVDPVETQYF.

The V and J genes are TRBV14 and TRBJ1-2; no clear D gene. CDR3 length: 11 residues. Trimming stripped 1 base from V and 8 bases from J, with 5 bases between. CDR1 and CDR2 from the germline V gene are SGHDN and FVKESK. The CDR3 coding sequence is TGTGCCAGCAGCCAAGCGGGGGGCTACACCTTC. It specifies CASSQAGGYTF.